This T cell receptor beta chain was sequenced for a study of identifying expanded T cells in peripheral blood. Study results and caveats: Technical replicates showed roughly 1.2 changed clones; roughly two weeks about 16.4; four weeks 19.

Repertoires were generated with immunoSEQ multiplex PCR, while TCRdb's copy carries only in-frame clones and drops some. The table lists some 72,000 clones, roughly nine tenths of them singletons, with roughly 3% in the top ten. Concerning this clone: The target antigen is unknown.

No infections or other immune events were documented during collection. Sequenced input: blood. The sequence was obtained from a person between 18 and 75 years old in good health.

This CDR3 is CASSVTGAKNIQYF. The CDR3 DNA reads TGTGCCAGCAGCGTAACAGGTGCCAAAAACATTCAGTACTTC. This chain joins TRBV7-8 and TRBJ2-4; D is perhaps TRBD1 (5 bases). Trimming stripped 5 bases from V and 1 base from J, with 9 bases between. The germline gives CDR1 SGHVS, CDR2 FQNEAQ. The CDR3 has 14 residues.